The 18 T cell receptor beta chains below all came from one sample that was sequenced in a study of neurological immune-mediated disorders (dated by TCRdb to between 2018 and 2020). Preparation of the library involved 5' RACE. Data came from an Illumina HiSeq 2500. TCRdb reran the public reads through fastp at Q25 and MiXCR, keeping productive beta chains. Entries are consolidated by CDR3 protein sequence, retaining the most common genes and DNA. Here the sample has about 30,000 distinct CDR3 sequences; 15% occur a single time. The ten largest make up roughly a quarter of the sample. The sample taken for sequencing was PBMCs. The receptors originated from a man aged 65 to 85 in good health.

This chain uses TRBV7-8 with TRBJ2-5, with unresolved D. CDR3 length: 12 residues. Germline-derived CDR1 and CDR2 are SGHVS and FQNEAQ. V lost 2 bases and J 2 bases, leaving 3 bases between the germline ends. The CDR3 DNA reads as TGTGCCAGCAGCTTAAGACAAGAGACCCAGTACTTC. The encoded protein is CASSLRQETQYF.

This clonotype has ten or more counts. The chain employs TRBV28 and TRBJ2-3; 11 nucleotides line up with TRBD2. With V trimmed by 4 bases and J by 7 bases, 7 bases remained unmatched. CDR3 size: 15 residues. Germline-derived CDR1 and CDR2 are MDHEN and SYDVKM. CDR3 region: CASSSPSGGPYTQYF. The CDR3 DNA is TGTGCCAGCAGTTCCCCTAGCGGGGGGCCATATACGCAGTATTTT.

This rearrangement joins TRBV5-8 to TRBJ2-3; 8 nucleotides line up with TRBD1. The CDR3 loop spans 16 amino acids. The V segment lost 5 bases and the J segment 0 bases; nucleotides outside the gene matches: 8. Looked up from germline, CDR1 is SGHTS and CDR2 is YDEGEE. CDR3: CASRPQGAYSTDTQYF. The CDR3 DNA reads TGTGCCAGCAGGCCTCAGGGGGCATATAGCACAGATACGCAGTATTTT.

This clonotype has ten or more counts. The genes are TRBV19 and TRBJ2-7, with 9 nucleotides matching TRBD1. The germline V gene encodes CDR1 LNHDA and CDR2 SQIVND (reference sequence). The CDR3 spans 14 residues. The J segment lost 0 bases and the V segment lost 8 bases, leaving 5 bases of the junction unmatched. The DNA for the CDR3 is TGTGCCAGTTCGACAGGGGGTGTCTCCTACGAGCAGTACTTC. Protein sequence: CASSTGGVSYEQYF.

In this sample, this clonotype turned up many times. The chain links TRBV4-3 to TRBJ2-7; TRBD2 agrees at 9 bases. With 0 bases clipped from V and 2 bases from J, the junction kept 8 bases outside the gene matches. Germline V gives CDR1 LGHNA, CDR2 YSLEER. The CDR3 consists of 17 residues. In DNA form, the CDR3 reads TGCGCCAGCAGCCAAGATCTAAGCGGGGGGTCTACCTACGAGCAGTACTTC. The encoded protein is CASSQDLSGGSTYEQYF.

This clonotype was detected many times. At one of its ends the junction is not consistent with the germline gene, which may arise from a read error. This chain links TRBV29-1 with TRBJ2-7, with D possibly being TRBD1 or TRBD2 (5 bases each). The CDR3 is 13 residues long. CDR1 is SQVTM and CDR2 is ANQGSEA in the germline V gene. CDR3 loop: CSVEGTVSNEQYF. The CDR3 DNA is TGCAGCGTGGAAGGGACGGTGTCCAACGAGCAGTACTTC.

This clonotype was observed at least ten times. In nucleotides, the CDR3 is TGTGCCATCAGTGAGAGGGGATTAGAAGCTTTCTTT. Residues: CAISERGLEAFF. J is TRBJ1-1 and V is TRBV10-3; perhaps TRBD1 as D (5 bases). CDR3 length: 12 amino acids. V lost 2 bases to trimming and J lost 8 bases, with 9 bases between them. Germline assignment: CDR1 ENHRY and CDR2 SYGVKD.

Ten or more counts support this clonotype. CDR3 amino acids: CASSSPPGTGDGELFF. In DNA form, the CDR3 reads TGTGCCAGCAGCTCCCCACCCGGGACAGGGGACGGGGAGCTGTTTTTT. The rearrangement uses TRBV7-6 and TRBJ2-2, with TRBD1 identical over 10 bases. V gave up 4 bases and J gave up 7 bases; unmatched junction bases: 9. Germline CDR1 is SGHVS and CDR2 is FNYEAQ. This CDR3 spans 16 amino acids.

This clonotype was observed many times. The chain carries TRBV27 and TRBJ2-5, with TRBD2 matching 16 bases. The trim removed 5 bases at V and 11 bases at J, leaving 8 bases unmatched. Germline lookup yields CDR1 MNHEY and CDR2 SMNVEV (reference sequence). This CDR3 has 15 amino acids. The CDR3 DNA is TGTGCCAGCAGTGCCCGGCCGGGACTAGCGGGGGGGCAGTACTTC. As protein: CASSARPGLAGGQYF.

This clonotype was found many times. V gene TRBV24-1 combines with J gene TRBJ2-3; D is undetermined. This CDR3 has 13 amino acids. The V end lost 4 bases, the J end lost 5 bases, and 9 bases lay between the germline ends. Germline CDR1 KGHDR, CDR2 SFDVKD. CDR3 coding DNA: TGTGCCACCAGTGACCCGAGGAGAGATACGCAGTATTTT. This translates into CATSDPRRDTQYF.

V is TRBV29-1 and J is TRBJ1-1; D unclear. CDR3 length: 12 amino acids. CDR1 SQVTM and CDR2 ANQGSEA come from the germline V gene. Trimming took 6 bases from V and 0 from J, leaving 8 bases between them. CDR3 coding DNA: TGCAGCGTCGTACAGTTGAACACTGAAGCTTTCTTT. Its translation is CSVVQLNTEAFF.

This clonotype was observed many times. Here the CDR3 DNA reads TGCAGTGCTACTTATTCTCAGGACAGGGTCTCTGGAAACACCATATATTTT. This codes for CSATYSQDRVSGNTIYF. The V gene is TRBV20-1, the J gene TRBJ1-3, with 8 bases identical to TRBD1. The CDR3 consists of 17 residues. J was trimmed by 0 bases and V by 4 bases; bases with no gene match: 11. Germline V lookup: CDR1 DFQATT, CDR2 SNEGSKA (reference sequence).

This clonotype has at least ten counts. The chain couples TRBV7-2 to TRBJ2-7; 10 positions match TRBD2. The CDR3 runs 16 residues. Germline CDR1 is SGHTA and CDR2 is FQGNSA. The junction had 3 bases not matched to a gene; V was cut back by 1 base and J by 0 bases. In DNA, the CDR3 is TGTGCCAGCAGCTTAGTTGCTAGCGGGAGCTCCTACGAGCAGTACTTC. It specifies CASSLVASGSSYEQYF.

This clonotype was recorded many times. This sequence joins TRBV11-2 and TRBJ2-2; 13 bases fit TRBD2. Germline V gene sequence: CDR1 SGHAT, CDR2 FQNNGV. V trimming: 4 bases; J trimming: 8 bases; junction bases outside the gene matches: 4. The CDR3 is 15 amino acids. The CDR3 coding sequence is TGTGCCAGCAGCTCCCGGACTAGCGGGGGAGGGGAGCTGTTTTTT. Translating gives CASSSRTSGGGELFF.

This clonotype has at least ten counts. The chain carries TRBV10-3 and TRBJ1-1; D uncertain. CDR3 length: 15 amino acids. Trimming shortened V by 0 bases and J by 1 base, and 9 bases separated the two germline ends. The germline V gene has CDR1 ENHRY and CDR2 SYGVKD. The CDR3 protein is CAISESKSANTEAFF. CDR3 bases: TGTGCCATCAGTGAGTCGAAGTCGGCGAACACTGAAGCTTTCTTT.

The sample holds many counts of this clonotype. The V call is TRBV7-2, the J call TRBJ1-4, with 7 positions matching TRBD1. The length of the CDR3 is 14 residues. Germline V CDR1 and CDR2: SGHTA, FQGNSA. Trimming at V came to 1 base and at J to 8 bases, leaving 4 bases not matched to a gene. The CDR3 DNA sequence: TGTGCCAGCAGCTTAGACAGGGGTGACGAAAAACTGTTTTTT. This translates into CASSLDRGDEKLFF.

This clonotype was seen repeatedly, ten times or more. The gene calls are TRBV24-1 and TRBJ1-5; weak D call: TRBD1 (5 bases). Trimming stripped 12 bases from V and 2 bases from J, with 13 bases between. CDR3 length: 13 amino acids. Germline CDR1 is KGHDR and CDR2 is SFDVKD. The CDR3 coding sequence is TGTGCCGTTGGGGCGGGTGGCAATCAGCCCCAGCATTTT. Translating gives CAVGAGGNQPQHF.

The genes are TRBV6-2 or TRBV6-3 and TRBJ2-3; D gene unclear. This CDR3 region has 15 residues. CDR1 is MNHEY, CDR2 SVGEGT, per germline. Trimming shortened V by 0 bases and J by 1 base, and 8 bases separated the two germline ends. This chain's CDR3 is CASSYSSARTDTQYF. CDR3 DNA sequence: TGTGCCAGCAGTTACTCTAGTGCGCGCACAGATACGCAGTATTTT.